One and the same sample provided the 21 T cell receptor beta chains below, sequenced in a study of cytomegalovirus exposure and HLA in healthy donors. Vbeta (60) and Jbeta (13) primers were used in the PCR. Sequencing used immunoSEQ multiplex PCR; TCRdb keeps in-frame clones, though not all of them. The sample has about 160,000 clones, 75% to 90% seen once. The source material was PBMCs. These TCRs come from a boy aged 2 to 10 in good health and CMV-seronegative.

This clone was recorded once. The rearrangement links TRBV7-9 to TRBJ1-2, with D unresolved. The CDR3 totals 14 residues. Germline values: CDR1 SEHNR, CDR2 FQNEAQ (reference sequence). CDR3 nucleotides: TGTTCCTTATTTAGAGACACCTCTAACTATGGCTACACCTTC. As protein: CSLFRDTSNYGYTF.

This sequence joins TRBV4-3 and TRBJ2-3, with a possible D match to TRBD2 (7 bases). This CDR3 is 16 amino acids long. V was clipped by 0 bases and J by 4 bases, with 14 bases between them. CDR1 LGHNA and CDR2 YSLEER come from the germline V gene. The CDR3 loop is CASSQDGRGAADTQYF. In DNA form, the CDR3 reads TGCGCCAGCAGCCAAGATGGACGGGGGGCCGCAGATACGCAGTATTTT.

V usage is TRBV4-3 and J usage is TRBJ2-5; TRBD2 aligns across 8 bases. Per germline, CDR1 LGHNA and CDR2 YSLEER. V lost 2 bases, J lost 1 base, and 6 bases stayed unmatched. The CDR3 totals 16 residues. CDR3 sequence (DNA): TGCGCCAGCAGCCAACTTTCCGCGGGGGGCCAAGAGACCCAGTACTTC. Translating it yields CASSQLSAGGQETQYF.

The CDR3 spells CASSSSGNSYNEQFF. The CDR3 bases are TGTGCCAGCAGCTCTAGCGGGAATTCCTACAATGAGCAGTTCTTC. V gene TRBV7-3 combines with J gene TRBJ2-1; TRBD2 matches 9 bases. The CDR3 is made up of 15 amino acids. The ends lost 4 bases at V and 1 base at J; junction bases unmatched: 2. The germline CDR1 and CDR2 sequences are SGHTA and FQGTGA. Based on the CDR3 plus reference TRBV7-3 and TRBJ2-1, the full variable domain is GAGVSQTPSNKVTEKGKYVELRCDPISGHTALYWYRQSLGQGPEFLIYFQGTGAADDSGLPNDRFFAVRPEGSVSTLKIQRTERGDSAVYLCASSSSGNSYNEQFFGPGTRLTVL.

The chain is built from TRBV5-1 and TRBJ1-1, with D tentatively TRBD1 (5 bases). V was shortened by 4 bases and J by 5 bases, with 24 bases between the two germline ends. The CDR3 spans 17 residues. The germline V gene has CDR1 SGHRS and CDR2 YFSETQ. CDR3 DNA: TGCGCCAGCAGCAACCCCTTCGCCAGGGCAGAGAGGACTGAAGCTTTCTTT. Translating gives CASSNPFARAERTEAFF.

This clone was seen only a few times. The J gene is TRBJ1-4, the V gene TRBV5-6; D unresolved. The V gene lost 5 bases and the J gene lost 3 bases, with 14 bases spanning the gap. This CDR3 is 15 amino acids long. Germline loops: CDR1 SGHDT, CDR2 YYEEEE. CDR3 DNA sequence: TGTGCCAGCAGTCCCCGGCGGAGGTCTAATGAAAAACTGTTTTTT. The encoded protein is CASSPRRRSNEKLFF.

The gene calls are TRBV29-1 and TRBJ2-3; D uncertain. The CDR3 is 12 residues long. The V gene lost 7 bases and the J gene lost 2 bases, with 10 bases spanning the gap. Germline assignment: CDR1 SQVTM and CDR2 ANQGSEA. The CDR3 coding sequence is TGCAGCGCACGATTAGCCACAGATACGCAGTATTTT. Translation gives CSARLATDTQYF.

This clone was picked up one time. This chain connects TRBV5-1 to TRBJ2-2; 9 bases match TRBD2. CDR1 is SGHRS, CDR2 YFSETQ, per germline. The CDR3 sequence is 19 residues long. Germline trimming cut 2 bases from V and 2 bases from J; bases unmatched to any gene: 13. CDR3 loop: CASSFGILTSGLNTGELFF. In DNA, the CDR3 is TGCGCCAGCAGCTTTGGGATCTTAACTAGCGGGCTAAACACCGGGGAGCTGTTTTTT.

Only a few counts were recorded for this clone. The chain carries TRBV12-5 and TRBJ1-4, with 8 bases that match TRBD1. The CDR3 extends over 16 amino acids. The germline V gene encodes CDR1 LGHNT and CDR2 FRNRAP. Germline trimming cut 0 bases from V and 8 bases from J; bases unmatched to any gene: 8. CDR3 DNA: TGTGCTAGTGGTTTGGTACATGGGACAGGTTACGAAAAACTGTTTTTT. Translated: CASGLVHGTGYEKLFF. The full variable domain, in which reference TRBV12-5 and TRBJ1-4 provide the parts outside the CDR3, is DARVTQTPRHKVTEMGQEVTMRCQPILGHNTVFWYRQTMMQGLELLAYFRNRAPLDDSGMPKDRFSAEMPDATLATLKIQPSEPRDSAVYFCASGLVHGTGYEKLFFGSGTQLSVL.

The count of this clone is one. This chain links TRBV29-1 with TRBJ2-1; TRBD1 aligns across 10 bases. The ends lost 4 bases at V and 5 bases at J; junction bases unmatched: 5. This CDR3 has 14 amino acids. CDR1 is SQVTM, CDR2 ANQGSEA, per germline. CDR3: CSVAAGTGDNEQFF. In nucleotides, the CDR3 is TGCAGCGTTGCCGCTGGGACAGGGGACAATGAGCAGTTCTTC.

The chain joins TRBV6-6 to TRBJ2-3; 8 bases are a match to TRBD2. Germline trimming cut 2 bases from V and 2 bases from J; bases unmatched to any gene: 6. CDR1 MNHNY and CDR2 SVGAGI come from the germline V gene (reference sequence). The CDR3 spans 16 residues. As DNA, the CDR3 is TGTGCCAGCAGTTACGGTAGCGGGACTCCCACAGATACGCAGTATTTT. This translates into CASSYGSGTPTDTQYF.

The chain is built from TRBV4-3 and TRBJ1-2; unclear D gene. The CDR3 totals 15 residues. Per germline, CDR1 LGHNA and CDR2 YSLEER. V was clipped by 0 bases and J by 5 bases, with 13 bases between them. As DNA, the CDR3 is TGCGCCAGCAGCCAAGAAGACGGAGACTGGTATGGCTACACCTTC. This codes for CASSQEDGDWYGYTF.

As for this clone: The sample contains more than one DNA sequence encoding this CDR3. This chain links TRBV7-9 with TRBJ1-1, with 11 bases aligning to TRBD1. Germline V CDR1 and CDR2: SEHNR, FQNEAQ (reference sequence). The CDR3 loop spans 14 amino acids. Trimming removed 5 bases from V and 4 bases from J; junction bases left unmatched: 3. The CDR3 nucleotides are TGTGCCAGCAGCCGGGACAGGGGGTTCACTGAAGCTTTCTTT. Protein sequence: CASSRDRGFTEAFF.

The chain carries TRBV4-1 and TRBJ2-7; maybe TRBD2 (6 bases). Germline V lookup: CDR1 MGHRA, CDR2 YSYEKL. CDR3 length equals 15 residues. V gave up 0 bases and J gave up 2 bases, with 11 bases separating them. This CDR3 is CASSQETPGAYEQYF. The CDR3, as DNA: TGCGCCAGCAGCCAAGAAACCCCGGGGGCCTACGAGCAGTACTTC.

The chain uses TRBV7-9 and TRBJ2-6; possible D gene TRBD1, 6 bases. The CDR3 is 16 amino acids. In germline, CDR1 is SEHNR, CDR2 FQNEAQ (reference sequence). The V and J ends lost 5 bases and 4 bases respectively, with 15 bases between them. The CDR3 coding sequence is TGTGCCAGCAGCCCCGAGGGGGTATCCGGGGCCAACGTCCTGACTTTC. Its protein is CASSPEGVSGANVLTF.

V usage is TRBV5-6 and J usage is TRBJ2-1; 13 nucleotides agree with TRBD2. With V trimmed by 4 bases and J by 10 bases, 11 bases remained unmatched. CDR1 and CDR2 (germline): SGHDT, YYEEEE. The length of the CDR3 is 16 residues. The CDR3 reads CASSPFGLAGVTEQFF. In nucleotides, the CDR3 is TGTGCCAGCAGCCCTTTCGGACTAGCGGGAGTTACCGAGCAGTTCTTC.

The V gene is TRBV5-4, the J gene TRBJ2-3; 7 bases align to TRBD2. This CDR3 is built from 15 residues. The V gene end was trimmed by 6 bases and the J gene end by 1 base; junction bases not matched to a gene: 8. Germline CDR1 is SGHNT and CDR2 is YYREEE (reference sequence). The CDR3 region is CASKETSLRTDTQYF. CDR3 sequence (DNA): TGTGCCAGCAAAGAGACTAGCCTTCGCACAGATACGCAGTATTTT.

This clone was found a few times. The V call is TRBV29-1, the J call TRBJ1-2; tentatively, D is TRBD1 (6 bases). Germline V gene data show CDR1 as SQVTM and CDR2 as ANQGSEA. V lost 3 bases, J lost 4 bases, and 9 bases lay in between. The CDR3 length is 12 residues. This chain's CDR3 is CSVDGGGYGYTF. The CDR3 DNA reads TGCAGCGTTGATGGGGGCGGCTATGGCTACACCTTC.

CDR3 coding DNA: TGCGCCAGCAGCCCCGGCGACAGGGGGCGAGACAATGAGCAGTTCTTC. Translated, it gives CASSPGDRGRDNEQFF. The chain recombines TRBV5-1 with TRBJ2-1; 10 bases line up with TRBD1. Germline CDR1 reads SGHRS; CDR2 reads YFSETQ. V dropped 4 bases and J dropped 5; count of bases not matched to a gene: 9. CDR3 length equals 16 residues.

The chain is built from TRBV19 and TRBJ1-1; the match to TRBD1 covers 10 bases. Trimming took 5 bases from V and 4 from J; bases not matched to a gene: 10. The CDR3 is 16 residues long. Germline V gene sequence: CDR1 LNHDA, CDR2 SQIVND (reference sequence). The CDR3 is CASSGGGTGVVTEAFF. The DNA of the CDR3 is TGTGCCAGTAGTGGCGGGGGGACAGGGGTTGTCACTGAAGCTTTCTTT.

This sequence joins TRBV10-3 and TRBJ2-3; 8 bases map to TRBD1. V was pared by 6 bases and J by 2 bases, with 7 bases of the junction left unmatched. The CDR3 totals 15 residues. Germline V gene sequence: CDR1 ENHRY, CDR2 SYGVKD. CDR3 amino acids: CAIRTGAGSTDTQYF. In DNA, the CDR3 is TGTGCCATCAGGACAGGGGCTGGCTCCACAGATACGCAGTATTTT.